This T cell receptor (beta chain) was found in a study of shared clonotypes between healthy human individuals. The table came from immunoSEQ multiplex PCR; TCRdb's copy has only in-frame clones and leaves some out. This sample has 2 million or so clones, with roughly 95% found just once. Findings of the study overall: Blood alone was sampled, and tissue repertoires likely differ. Donor scarcity curtailed the genetic and exposure-history diversity represented herein. Relative to clonotypes present in all four donors, those not shared had lower generation probabilities.

The investigators split CD4+ cells into a CD45RA+ naive subset and a CD45RA-negative memory subset. Remarks on this clone: What it recognizes is unknown.

The TCR originated in a young man in good health. Sequenced: naive CD4+ T cells sorted from blood. As to subset: CD45RA+ positively selected.

The CDR3 sequence is CASSLSPSTRSYNSPLHF. In DNA, the CDR3 is TGCGCCAGCAGCTTGTCTCCAAGCACGAGGTCCTATAATTCACCCCTCCACTTT. V usage is TRBV5-1 and J usage is TRBJ1-6; D remains unclear. The germline gives CDR1 SGHRS, CDR2 YFSETQ. CDR3 length: 18 residues. V lost 1 base to trimming and J lost 1 base, with 15 bases between them.